These T cell receptor beta chains were read from a single sample in a study of blood T cell repertoires in COVID-19. The repertoire was sequenced with immunoSEQ multiplex PCR; TCRdb's copy has only in-frame clones and lacks some. Among 200,000 or so clones listed, roughly 90% were seen once. Sequenced material: peripheral blood. These receptors all stem from a man aged 40-50 years with active or convalescent COVID-19. Both conserved end residues are trimmed from each CDR3.

j_gene: TRBJ1-1; v_gene: TRBV18; CDR3aa: ASSQGGDTEAF
j_gene: TRBJ2-5; v_gene: TRBV5-4; CDR3aa: ASSYTGSRRETQY
j_gene: TRBJ2-5; v_gene: TRBV6-5; CDR3aa: ASSPQTAPGETQY
j_gene: TRBJ1-4; v_gene: TRBV30; CDR3aa: AWSVGGNRHEKLF
j_gene: TRBJ2-7; v_gene: TRBV9; CDR3aa: ASSRGSVAGGGYEQY
j_gene: TRBJ2-7; v_gene: TRBV7-7; CDR3aa: ASSAQTGFTYEQY
j_gene: TRBJ2-2; v_gene: TRBV5-5; CDR3aa: ASSLGGQGASGELF
j_gene: TRBJ1-6; v_gene: TRBV2; CDR3aa: ASGASSYNSPLH
j_gene: TRBJ2-3; v_gene: TRBV6-5; CDR3aa: ASSILAGGMSTQY
j_gene: TRBJ1-6; v_gene: TRBV4-1; CDR3aa: ASSQDQGQLEHLPLH